This T cell receptor beta chain comes out of a study of identical twins. The study's findings and limits: Zero-insertion analyses were open to partial confounding by invariant MAIT and iNKT cells.

TCRdb re-analysed the 5' RACE reads in MiXCR, keeping a single row per CDR3 protein. The sample lists nearly 900,000 distinct CDR3 sequences; roughly 12% were seen once. CDR3 length: 11 amino acids. V lost 7 bases and J lost 2, with 7 bases in between. Germline V gene lookup returns CDR1 DFQATT and CDR2 SNEGSKA (reference sequence). Only a few counts were recorded for this clonotype. Its target is unknown. This sample also belongs to another study, concerning yellow fever vaccine responses in identical twins.

This rearrangement joins TRBV20-1 to TRBJ2-3, with D uncertain. The TCR was taken from a woman between 18 and 29 years old in good health. Source material: PBMCs. This chain's CDR3 is CSVDDTDTQYF. CDR3 coding DNA: TGCAGTGTGGACGACACAGATACGCAGTATTTT.